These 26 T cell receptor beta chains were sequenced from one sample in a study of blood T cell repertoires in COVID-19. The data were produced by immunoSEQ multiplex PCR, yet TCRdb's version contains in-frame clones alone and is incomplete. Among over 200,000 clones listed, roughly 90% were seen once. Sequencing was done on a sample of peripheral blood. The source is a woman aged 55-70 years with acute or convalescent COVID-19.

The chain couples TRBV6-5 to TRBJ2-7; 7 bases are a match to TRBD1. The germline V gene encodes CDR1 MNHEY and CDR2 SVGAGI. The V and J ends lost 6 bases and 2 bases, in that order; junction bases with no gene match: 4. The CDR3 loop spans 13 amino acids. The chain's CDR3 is CASSAGTAYEQYF. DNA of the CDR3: TGTGCCAGCAGCGCCGGGACAGCCTACGAGCAGTACTTC.

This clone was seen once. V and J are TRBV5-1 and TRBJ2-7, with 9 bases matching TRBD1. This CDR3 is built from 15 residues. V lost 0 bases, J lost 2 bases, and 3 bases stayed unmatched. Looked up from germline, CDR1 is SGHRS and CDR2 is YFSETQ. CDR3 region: CASSLDGTGTYEQYF. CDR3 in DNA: TGCGCCAGCAGCTTGGATGGGACAGGGACCTACGAGCAGTACTTC.

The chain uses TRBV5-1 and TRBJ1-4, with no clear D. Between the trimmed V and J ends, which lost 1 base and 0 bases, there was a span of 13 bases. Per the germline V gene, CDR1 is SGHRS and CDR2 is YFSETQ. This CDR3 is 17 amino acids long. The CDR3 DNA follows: TGCGCCAGCAGCTTGAGGCAGGAGGGCACAACTAATGAAAAACTGTTTTTT. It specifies CASSLRQEGTTNEKLFF.

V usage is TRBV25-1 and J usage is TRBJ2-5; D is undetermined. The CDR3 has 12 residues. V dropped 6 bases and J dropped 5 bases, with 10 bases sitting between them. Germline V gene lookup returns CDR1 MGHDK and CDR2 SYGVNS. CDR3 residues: CASRAQWETQYF. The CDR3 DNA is TGTGCCAGCAGGGCCCAGTGGGAGACCCAGTACTTC.

The chain's CDR3 is CASSRPDRGRNQPQHF. The CDR3 DNA reads as TGTGCCAGCAGTCGCCCGGACAGGGGGCGGAATCAGCCCCAGCATTTT. This chain connects TRBV6-2 or TRBV6-3 to TRBJ1-5, with 11 nucleotides matching TRBD1. With V trimmed by 5 bases and J by 4 bases, 7 bases remained unmatched. There are 16 residues in the CDR3. Per germline, CDR1 MNHEY and CDR2 SVGEGT.

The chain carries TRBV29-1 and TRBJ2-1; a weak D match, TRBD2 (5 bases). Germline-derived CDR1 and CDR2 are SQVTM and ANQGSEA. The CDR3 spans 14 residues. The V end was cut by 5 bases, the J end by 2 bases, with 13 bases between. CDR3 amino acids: CSVKNRGPYNEQFF. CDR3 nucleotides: TGCAGCGTTAAGAACCGGGGTCCCTACAATGAGCAGTTCTTC.

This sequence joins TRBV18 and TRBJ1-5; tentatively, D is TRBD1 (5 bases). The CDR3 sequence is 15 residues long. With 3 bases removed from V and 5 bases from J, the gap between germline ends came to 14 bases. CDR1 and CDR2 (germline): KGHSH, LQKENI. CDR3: CASSPPGGRDQPQHF. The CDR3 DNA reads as TGTGCCAGCTCACCCCCGGGGGGGAGAGATCAGCCCCAGCATTTT.

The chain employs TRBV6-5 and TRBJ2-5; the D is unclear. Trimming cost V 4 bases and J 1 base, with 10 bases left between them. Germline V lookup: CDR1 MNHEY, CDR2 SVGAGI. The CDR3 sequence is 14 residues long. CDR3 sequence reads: CASSSSGIQETQYF. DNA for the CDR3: TGTGCCAGCAGTTCGTCGGGTATCCAAGAGACCCAGTACTTC.

The DNA of the CDR3 is TGTGCCAGCTCACCAACAGGGAACTATGGCTACACCTTC. Translated, it gives CASSPTGNYGYTF. The rearrangement joins TRBV18 to TRBJ1-2; TRBD1 is a possible D gene (6 bases). CDR1 and CDR2 from the germline V gene are KGHSH and LQKENI. V gave up 2 bases and J gave up 2 bases, with 6 bases separating them. There are 13 residues in the CDR3.

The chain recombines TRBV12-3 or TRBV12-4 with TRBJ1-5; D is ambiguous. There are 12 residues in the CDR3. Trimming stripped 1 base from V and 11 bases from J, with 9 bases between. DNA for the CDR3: TGTGCCAGCAGTTTAGTCGCGTTAACCCAGCATTTT. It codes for CASSLVALTQHF.

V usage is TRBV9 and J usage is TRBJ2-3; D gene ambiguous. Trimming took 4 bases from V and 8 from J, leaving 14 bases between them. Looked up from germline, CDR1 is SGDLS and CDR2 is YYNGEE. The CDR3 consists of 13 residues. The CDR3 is CASSPATQFTQYF. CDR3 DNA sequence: TGTGCCAGCAGCCCAGCGACTCAGTTTACGCAGTATTTT.

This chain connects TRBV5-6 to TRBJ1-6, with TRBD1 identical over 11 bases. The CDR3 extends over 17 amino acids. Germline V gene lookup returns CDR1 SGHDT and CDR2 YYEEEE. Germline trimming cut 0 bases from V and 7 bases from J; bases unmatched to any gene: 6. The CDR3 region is CASSLARDRGKNSPLHF. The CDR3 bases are TGTGCCAGCAGCTTGGCCCGGGACAGGGGGAAAAATTCACCCCTCCACTTT.

DNA of the CDR3: TGTGCCAGCAGCTTAATGGGGGTGGGGGCCCCCGGGGAAAAACTGTTTTTT. Encoded protein: CASSLMGVGAPGEKLFF. J is TRBJ1-4 and V is TRBV7-2; D is perhaps TRBD1 (6 bases). Germline values: CDR1 SGHTA, CDR2 FQGNSA. The ends were cut back, 2 bases at V and 8 bases at J, with 21 bases in the middle. The CDR3 consists of 17 residues.

The DNA for the CDR3 is TGTGCCAGCGGCCGGGACAGGGTAAACGAGCAGTACTTC. Its translation: CASGRDRVNEQYF. The V call is TRBV7-2, the J call TRBJ2-7; TRBD1 matches 9 bases. Germline CDR1 and CDR2: SGHTA and FQGNSA. CDR3 length: 13 amino acids. V shed 8 bases and J 5 bases; nucleotides not matched to a gene: 7. Full variable domain (remainder filled in from reference TRBV7-2 and TRBJ2-7): GAGVSQSPSNKVTEKGKDVELRCDPISGHTALYWYRQSLGQGLEFLIYFQGNSAPDKSGLPSDRFSAERTGGSVSTLTIQRTQQEDSAVYLCASGRDRVNEQYFGPGTRLTVT.

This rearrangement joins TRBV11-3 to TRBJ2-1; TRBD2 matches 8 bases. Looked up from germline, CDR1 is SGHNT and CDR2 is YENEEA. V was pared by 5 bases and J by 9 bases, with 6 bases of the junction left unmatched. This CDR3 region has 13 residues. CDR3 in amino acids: CASSPGGAGEQFF. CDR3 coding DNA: TGTGCCAGCAGCCCCGGGGGGGCCGGTGAGCAGTTCTTC.

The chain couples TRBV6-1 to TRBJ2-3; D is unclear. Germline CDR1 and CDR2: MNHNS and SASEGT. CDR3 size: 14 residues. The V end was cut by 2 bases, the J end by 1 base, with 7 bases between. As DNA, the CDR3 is TGTGCCAGCAGTGAAACCCCAGGCACAGATACGCAGTATTTT. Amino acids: CASSETPGTDTQYF.

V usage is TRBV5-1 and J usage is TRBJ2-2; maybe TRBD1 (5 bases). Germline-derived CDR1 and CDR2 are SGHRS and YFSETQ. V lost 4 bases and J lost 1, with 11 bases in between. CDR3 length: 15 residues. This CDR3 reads CASSQGPLNTGELFF. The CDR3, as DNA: TGCGCCAGCAGCCAGGGCCCATTGAACACCGGGGAGCTGTTTTTT.

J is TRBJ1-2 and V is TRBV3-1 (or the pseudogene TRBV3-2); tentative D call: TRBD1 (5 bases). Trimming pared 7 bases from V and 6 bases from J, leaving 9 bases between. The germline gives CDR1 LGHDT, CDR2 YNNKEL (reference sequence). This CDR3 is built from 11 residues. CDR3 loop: CASTAGNGYTF. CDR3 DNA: TGTGCCAGCACCGCAGGGAATGGCTACACCTTC.

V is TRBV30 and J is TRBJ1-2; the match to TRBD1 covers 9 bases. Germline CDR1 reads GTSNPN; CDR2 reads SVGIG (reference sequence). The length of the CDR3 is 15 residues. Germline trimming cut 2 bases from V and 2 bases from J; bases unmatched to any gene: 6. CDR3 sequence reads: CAWSRRGQGNYGYTF. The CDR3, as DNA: TGTGCCTGGAGTAGACGGGGACAGGGAAACTATGGCTACACCTTC.

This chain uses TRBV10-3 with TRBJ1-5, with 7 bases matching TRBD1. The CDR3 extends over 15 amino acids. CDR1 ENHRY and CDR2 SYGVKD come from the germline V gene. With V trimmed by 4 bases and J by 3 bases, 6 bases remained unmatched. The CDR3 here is CAISAGQSLNQPQHF. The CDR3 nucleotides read TGTGCCATCAGTGCGGGACAGAGCCTCAATCAGCCCCAGCATTTT.

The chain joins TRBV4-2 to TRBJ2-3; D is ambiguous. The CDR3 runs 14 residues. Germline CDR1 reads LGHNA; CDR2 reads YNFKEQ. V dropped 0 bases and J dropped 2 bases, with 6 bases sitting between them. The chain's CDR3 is CASSQDPNTDTQYF. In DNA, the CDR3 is TGTGCCAGCAGCCAAGATCCCAACACAGATACGCAGTATTTT.

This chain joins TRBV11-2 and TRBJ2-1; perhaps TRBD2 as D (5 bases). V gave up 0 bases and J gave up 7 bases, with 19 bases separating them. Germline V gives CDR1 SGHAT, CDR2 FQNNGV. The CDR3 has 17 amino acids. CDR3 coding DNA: TGTGCCAGCAGCTTAGATCTTCGGACTCCGAGGGAGAATGAGCAGTTCTTC. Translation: CASSLDLRTPRENEQFF.

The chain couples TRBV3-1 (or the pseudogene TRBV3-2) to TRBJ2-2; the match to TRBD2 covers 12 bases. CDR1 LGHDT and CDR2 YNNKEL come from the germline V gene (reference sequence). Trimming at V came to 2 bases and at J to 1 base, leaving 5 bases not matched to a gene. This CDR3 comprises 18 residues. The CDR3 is CASSQSTSGGKNTGELFF. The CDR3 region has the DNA TGTGCCAGCAGCCAATCGACTAGCGGGGGCAAGAACACCGGGGAGCTGTTTTTT.

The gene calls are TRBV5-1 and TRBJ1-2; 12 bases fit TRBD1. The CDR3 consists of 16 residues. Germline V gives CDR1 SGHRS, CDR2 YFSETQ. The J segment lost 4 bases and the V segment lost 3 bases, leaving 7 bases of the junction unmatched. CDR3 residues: CASSSPGQGASYGYTF. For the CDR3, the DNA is TGCGCCAGCAGCTCACCGGGACAGGGGGCTTCCTATGGCTACACCTTC.

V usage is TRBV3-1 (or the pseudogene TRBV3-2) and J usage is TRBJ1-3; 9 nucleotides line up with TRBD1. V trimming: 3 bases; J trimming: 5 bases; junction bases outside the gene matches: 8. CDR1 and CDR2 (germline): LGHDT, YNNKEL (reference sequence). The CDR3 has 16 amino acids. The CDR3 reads CASSQRQGEGRNTIYF. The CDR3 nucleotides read TGTGCCAGCAGCCAGAGACAGGGGGAGGGTAGAAACACCATATATTTT.

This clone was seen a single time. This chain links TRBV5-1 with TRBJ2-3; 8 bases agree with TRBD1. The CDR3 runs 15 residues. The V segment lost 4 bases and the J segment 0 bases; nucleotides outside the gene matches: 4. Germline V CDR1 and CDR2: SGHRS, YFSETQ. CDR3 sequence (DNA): TGCGCCAGCAGCCCGACAGGGGCTAGCACAGATACGCAGTATTTT. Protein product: CASSPTGASTDTQYF.